The text below deals with one TCR beta chain. What it binds is not known. Unique molecular identifiers featured in each of the TCR beta cDNA libraries. TCRdb used MiXCR to reprocess the PCR reads, holding one entry per CDR3 protein. The table has hundreds of thousands of distinct CDR3 sequences, approximately 53% seen once. V lost 3 bases, J lost 4 bases, and 14 bases lay in between. This CDR3 comprises 14 residues. Germline loops: CDR1 SGDLS, CDR2 YYNGEE. The data stem from a study of post-analysis software for immune sequencing data. For the study at large: Disease courses included relapsing-remitting, secondary progressive and progressive-relapsing multiple sclerosis. Findings and limits, study-wide: TRBV segments more frequent in patients than in controls numbered five and included TRBV5-6, TRBV5-1 and TRBV20-1.

This TCR derives from a girl aged 5 to 17 with multiple sclerosis. Source material: blood. The chain joins TRBV9 to TRBJ2-7; D remains ambiguous. In nucleotides, the CDR3 is TGTGCCAGCAGCGGAGGTGTACAACCATACGAGCAGTACTTC. Residues: CASSGGVQPYEQYF.